The sequence of this T cell receptor beta chain was determined in a study of blood T cell repertoires in COVID-19. In the original workflow: Amplifying reference gene primers gave estimates of nucleated cell counts. The assay was immunoSEQ multiplex PCR, and TCRdb's table has in-frame clones only and misses some. V and J calls and clone size are those listed in that table; D and trimming were worked out from the DNA. Of approximately 100,000 clones in the sample, about 80% were seen once. CDR1 and CDR2 (germline): SGHDT, YYEEEE. Trimming took off 4 bases at V and 3 bases at J, with 10 bases between the two ends. The CDR3 loop spans 14 amino acids.

The TCR sequence derives from a woman older than 75 with active or convalescent COVID-19. Sequencing input: peripheral blood. The V call is TRBV5-6, the J call TRBJ2-2; possible D gene TRBD1, 6 bases. In DNA, the CDR3 is TGTGCCAGCAGCACTACAGGGCACACCGGGGAGCTGTTTTTT. Translating it yields CASSTTGHTGELFF. The full variable domain, completed using reference TRBV5-6 and TRBJ2-2, is DAGVTQSPTHLIKTRGQQVTLRCSPKSGHDTVSWYQQALGQGPQFIFQYYEEEERQRGNFPDRFSGHQFPNYSSELNVNALLLGDSALYLCASSTTGHTGELFFGEGSRLTVL.